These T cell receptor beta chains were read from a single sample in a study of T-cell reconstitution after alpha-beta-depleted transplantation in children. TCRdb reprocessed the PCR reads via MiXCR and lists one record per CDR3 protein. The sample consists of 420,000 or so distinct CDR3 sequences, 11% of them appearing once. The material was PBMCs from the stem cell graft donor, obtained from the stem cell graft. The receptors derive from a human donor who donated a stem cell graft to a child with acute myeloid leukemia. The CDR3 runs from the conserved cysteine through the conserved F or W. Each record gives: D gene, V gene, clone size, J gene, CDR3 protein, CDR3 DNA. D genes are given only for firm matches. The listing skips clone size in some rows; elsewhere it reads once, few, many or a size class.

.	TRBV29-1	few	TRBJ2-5	CSVSRVDRETQYF	TGCAGCGTTTCGCGGGTTGACCGGGAGACCCAGTACTTC
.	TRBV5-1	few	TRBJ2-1	CASSLAPGYDNEQFF	TGCGCCAGCAGCTTGGCACCGGGGTACGACAATGAGCAGTTCTTC
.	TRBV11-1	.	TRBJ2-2	CASSTRDKNTGELFF	TGTGCCAGCAGCACCCGGGACAAGAACACCGGGGAGCTGTTTTTT
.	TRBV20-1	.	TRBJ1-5	CSAQRQARLNQPQHF	TGCAGTGCTCAAAGACAGGCCCGCCTCAATCAGCCCCAGCATTTT
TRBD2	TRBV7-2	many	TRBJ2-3	CASSQSHSGAFQYF	TGTGCCAGCAGCCAGTCCCATAGCGGGGCCTTTCAGTATTTT
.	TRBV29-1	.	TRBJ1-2	CSVEKGLGYTF	TGCAGCGTTGAAAAGGGACTTGGCTACACCTTC
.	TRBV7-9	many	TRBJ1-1	CASSLEAGSNTEAFF	TGTGCCAGCAGCTTAGAGGCAGGGAGCAACACTGAAGCTTTCTTT
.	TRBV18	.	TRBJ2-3	CASSPAAGQSDTQYF	TGTGCCAGCTCACCAGCGGCAGGGCAGTCAGATACGCAGTATTTT
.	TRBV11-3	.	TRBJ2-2	CASSLGGTAGELFF	TGTGCCAGCAGCTTAGGCGGGACTGCCGGGGAGCTGTTTTTT
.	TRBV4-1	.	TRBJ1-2	CASSQDRFYTF	TGCGCCAGCAGCCAAGACCGCTTCTACACCTTC
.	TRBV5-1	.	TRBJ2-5	CASSKLGNLQETQYF	TGCGCCAGCAGCAAACTCGGGAATCTTCAAGAGACCCAGTACTTC
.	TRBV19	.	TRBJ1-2	CASSIRQGSYGYTF	TGTGCCAGTAGTATACGGCAGGGGAGCTATGGCTACACCTTC
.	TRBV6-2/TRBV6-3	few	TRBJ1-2	CASSSRGLRFGYTF	TGTGCCAGCAGTTCTCGGGGCCTACGGTTTGGCTACACCTTC
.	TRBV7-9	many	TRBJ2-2	CASSFSQNTGELFF	TGTGCCAGCAGCTTCTCGCAGAACACCGGGGAGCTGTTTTTT
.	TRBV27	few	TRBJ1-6	CASSLGGWGGRKSPLHF	TGTGCCAGCAGTTTGGGTGGCTGGGGAGGGCGAAAGTCACCCCTCCACTTT
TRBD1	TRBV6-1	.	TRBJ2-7	CASVEGDREYEQYF	TGTGCCAGCGTGGAGGGGGACAGGGAGTACGAGCAGTACTTC
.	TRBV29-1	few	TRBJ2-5	CSPGTPGETQYF	TGCAGCCCAGGGACCCCGGGAGAGACCCAGTACTTC
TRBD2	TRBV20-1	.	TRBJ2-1	CSARKERGLRFF	TGCAGTGCTAGAAAGGAGCGGGGGTTGCGATTCTTC
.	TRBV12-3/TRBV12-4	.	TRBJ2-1	CASSLVPGTTNNEQFF	TGTGCCAGCAGTTTAGTCCCGGGAACTACGAACAATGAGCAGTTCTTC
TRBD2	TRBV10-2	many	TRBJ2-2	CASSGGLPGYELFF	TGCGCCAGCAGTGGGGGACTACCGGGTTACGAGCTGTTTTTT
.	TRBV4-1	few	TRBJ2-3	CASSQKQGLDTQYF	TGCGCCAGCAGCCAAAAACAGGGTTTAGATACGCAGTATTTT
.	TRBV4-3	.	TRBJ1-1	CASSQVAGMNTEAFF	TGCGCCAGCAGCCAAGTGGCGGGTATGAACACTGAAGCTTTCTTT
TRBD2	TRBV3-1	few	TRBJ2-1	CASSQEWTSGTNEQFF	TGTGCCAGCAGCCAAGAATGGACTAGCGGGACTAATGAGCAGTTCTTC
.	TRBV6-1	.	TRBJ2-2	CASRNRQVGTGELFF	TGTGCCAGCAGAAACCGACAGGTCGGAACCGGGGAGCTGTTTTTT
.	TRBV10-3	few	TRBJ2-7	CAISENNPYEQYF	TGTGCCATCAGTGAGAACAACCCCTACGAGCAGTACTTC
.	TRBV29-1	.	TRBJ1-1	CSVGKGRRAEAFF	TGCAGCGTTGGCAAAGGGAGGAGGGCTGAAGCTTTCTTT
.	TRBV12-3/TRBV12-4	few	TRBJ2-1	CASSFPGVPEQFF	TGTGCCAGCAGTTTCCCCGGGGTACCTGAGCAGTTCTTC
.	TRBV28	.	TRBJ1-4	CASSSDGLVSPTEKLFF	TGTGCCAGCAGTTCGGATGGATTAGTATCCCCGACCGAAAAACTGTTTTTT
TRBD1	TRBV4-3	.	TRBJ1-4	CASSPTGGLGTNEKLFF	TGCGCCAGCAGCCCCACAGGGGGCTTAGGAACTAATGAAAAACTGTTTTTT
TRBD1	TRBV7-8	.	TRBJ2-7	CASSLDRRQGAGEQYF	TGTGCCAGCAGCTTAGACCGGCGGCAGGGGGCGGGGGAGCAGTACTTC
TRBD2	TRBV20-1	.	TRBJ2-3	CSAPPGSGSTDTQYF	TGCAGTGCCCCCCCCGGCAGCGGGAGTACAGATACGCAGTATTTT
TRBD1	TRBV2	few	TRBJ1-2	CASSYRGSDYGYTF	TGTGCCAGCAGTTACAGGGGGAGCGACTATGGCTACACCTTC